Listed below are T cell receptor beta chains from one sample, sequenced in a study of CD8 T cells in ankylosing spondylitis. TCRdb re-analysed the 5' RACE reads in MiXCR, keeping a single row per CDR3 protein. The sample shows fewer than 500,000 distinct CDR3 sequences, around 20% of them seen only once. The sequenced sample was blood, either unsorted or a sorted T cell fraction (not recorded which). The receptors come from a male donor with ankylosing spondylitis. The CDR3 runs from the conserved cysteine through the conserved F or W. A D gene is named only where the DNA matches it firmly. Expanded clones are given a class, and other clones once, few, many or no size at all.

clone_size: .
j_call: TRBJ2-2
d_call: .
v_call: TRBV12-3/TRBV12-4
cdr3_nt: TGTGCCAGCAAGCCCGATTCGGGCTACGGCACCGGGGAGCTGTTTTTT
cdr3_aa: CASKPDSGYGTGELFF

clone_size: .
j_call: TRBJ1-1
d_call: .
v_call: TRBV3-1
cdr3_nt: TGTGCCAGCAGGTCCTCGGGATTCGGGAACACTGAAGCTTTCTTT
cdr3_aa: CASRSSGFGNTEAFF

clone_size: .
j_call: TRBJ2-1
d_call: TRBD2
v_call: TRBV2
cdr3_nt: TGTGCCAGCAAAGGACTAGCGGGAAGCGATGAGCAGTTCTTC
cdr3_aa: CASKGLAGSDEQFF

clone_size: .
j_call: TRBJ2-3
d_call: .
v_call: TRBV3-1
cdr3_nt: TGTGCCAGCAGCCGGACTGCGGGACTTCCTACGCAGTATTTT
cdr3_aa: CASSRTAGLPTQYF

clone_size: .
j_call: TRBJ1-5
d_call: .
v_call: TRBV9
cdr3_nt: TGTGCCAGCAGCGTATCGCAGGATAGCAATCAGCCCCAGCATTTT
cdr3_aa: CASSVSQDSNQPQHF

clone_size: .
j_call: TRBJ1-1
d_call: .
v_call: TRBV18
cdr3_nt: TGTGCCAGCTCGCATAACAGGGAGAACACTGAAGCTTTCTTT
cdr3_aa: CASSHNRENTEAFF

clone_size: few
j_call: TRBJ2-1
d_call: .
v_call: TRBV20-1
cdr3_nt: TGCAGTCAAGACAGGTACAATGAGCAGTTCTTC
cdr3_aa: CSQDRYNEQFF

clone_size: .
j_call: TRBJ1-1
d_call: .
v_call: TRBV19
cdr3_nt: TGTGCCAGTAGTAGAACAGCGGATCTTAAAAGTGAAGCTTTCTTT
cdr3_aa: CASSRTADLKSEAFF

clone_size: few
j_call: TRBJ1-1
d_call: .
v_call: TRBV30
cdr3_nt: TGTGCCTGGATCACCGACAGAAGGAACACTGAAGCTTTCTTT
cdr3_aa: CAWITDRRNTEAFF

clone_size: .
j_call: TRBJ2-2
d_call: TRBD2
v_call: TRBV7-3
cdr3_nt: TGTGCCTCCCAGCGGCTAGCGGGAAACACCGTGGAGCTGTTTTTT
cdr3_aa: CASQRLAGNTVELFF

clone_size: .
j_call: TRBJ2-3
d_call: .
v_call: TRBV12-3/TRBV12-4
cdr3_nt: TGTGCCAGCAGTTTTGGGGGTCATACGCAGTATTTT
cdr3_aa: CASSFGGHTQYF

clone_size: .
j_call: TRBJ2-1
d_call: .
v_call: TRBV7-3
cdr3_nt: TGTGCCAGCAGCCTCCATCCCGGTGAGCAGTTCTTC
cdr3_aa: CASSLHPGEQFF

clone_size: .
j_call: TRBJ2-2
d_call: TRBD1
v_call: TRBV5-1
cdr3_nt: TGCGCCAGCAGCCCGGGGACAGGATTCACCGGGGAGCTGTTTTTT
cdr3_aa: CASSPGTGFTGELFF

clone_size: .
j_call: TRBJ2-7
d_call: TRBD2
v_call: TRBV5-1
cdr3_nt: TGCGCCAGCAGCTTGGTTAGCGGGAGAGTCGACTACGAGCAGTACTTC
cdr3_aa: CASSLVSGRVDYEQYF

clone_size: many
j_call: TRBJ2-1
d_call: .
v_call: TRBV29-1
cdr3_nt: TGCAGCGTTGATCGGGCAGGACGGAACGCCAATGAGCAGTTCTTC
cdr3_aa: CSVDRAGRNANEQFF

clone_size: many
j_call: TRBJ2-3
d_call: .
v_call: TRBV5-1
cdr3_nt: TGCGCCAGCAGCACCGACAGGTCTGAAGGCACAGATACGCAGTATTTT
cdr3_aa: CASSTDRSEGTDTQYF

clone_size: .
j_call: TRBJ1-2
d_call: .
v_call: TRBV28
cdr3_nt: TGTGCCAGCAGTAGGGTCTTTAACTATGGCTACACCTTC
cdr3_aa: CASSRVFNYGYTF

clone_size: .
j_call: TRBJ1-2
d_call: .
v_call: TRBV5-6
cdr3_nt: TGTGCCAGCAGCTCATCGTCGGGGGCGCCGGGCTATGGCTACACCTTC
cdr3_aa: CASSSSSGAPGYGYTF

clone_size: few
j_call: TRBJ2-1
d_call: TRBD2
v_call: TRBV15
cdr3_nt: TGTGCCACCAGCAGAGCGACCCGGTTTAGCGGGCAATACAATGAGCAGTTCTTC
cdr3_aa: CATSRATRFSGQYNEQFF

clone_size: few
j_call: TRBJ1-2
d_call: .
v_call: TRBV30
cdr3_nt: TGTGCCTGGAGCTTAGGTGGTGGCTACACCTTC
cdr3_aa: CAWSLGGGYTF

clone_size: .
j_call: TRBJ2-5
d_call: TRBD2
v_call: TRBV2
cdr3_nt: TGTGCCAGCACCCCTGGACTAGCGGGAGGCAACCTGTACCAAGAGACCCAGTACTTC
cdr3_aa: CASTPGLAGGNLYQETQYF

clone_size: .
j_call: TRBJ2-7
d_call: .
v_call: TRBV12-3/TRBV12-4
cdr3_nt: TGTGCCAGCAGTTCAGACGGACAGCACTACGAGCAGTACTTC
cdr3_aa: CASSSDGQHYEQYF

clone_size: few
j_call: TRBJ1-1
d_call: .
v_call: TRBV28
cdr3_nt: TGTGCCAGCAGTCCCCAACCCGGGCGAAGGATGATGAACACTGAAGCTTTCTTT
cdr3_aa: CASSPQPGRRMMNTEAFF

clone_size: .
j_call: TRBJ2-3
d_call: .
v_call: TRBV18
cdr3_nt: TGTGCCAGCTCACCACCCGTAGCTCCAGATACGCAGTATTTT
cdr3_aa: CASSPPVAPDTQYF

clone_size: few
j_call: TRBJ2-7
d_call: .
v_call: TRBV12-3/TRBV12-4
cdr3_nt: TGTGCCAGCAGTTTACAGGGGGGGGATCGAGCCTACGAGCAGTACTTC
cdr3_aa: CASSLQGGDRAYEQYF

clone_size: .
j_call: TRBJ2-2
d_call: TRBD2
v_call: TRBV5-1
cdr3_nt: TGCGCCAGCAGCCTTAGCGGGAGTTTCACCGGGGAGCTGTTTTTT
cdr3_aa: CASSLSGSFTGELFF

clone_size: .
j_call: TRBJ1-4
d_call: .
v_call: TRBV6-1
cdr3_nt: TGTGCCAGCAGCCCACCCCAGAGAGGGAATAATGAAAAACTGTTTTTT
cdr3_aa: CASSPPQRGNNEKLFF

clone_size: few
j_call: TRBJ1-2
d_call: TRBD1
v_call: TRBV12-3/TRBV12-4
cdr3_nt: TGTGCCAGCAGGGACACAGGGGATGCTAACTATGGCTACACCTTC
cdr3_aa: CASRDTGDANYGYTF

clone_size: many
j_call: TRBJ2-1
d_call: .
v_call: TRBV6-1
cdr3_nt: TGTGCCAGCAGTGTAGTGAATGGGGAGCGACCTCAGTTCTTC
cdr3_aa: CASSVVNGERPQFF

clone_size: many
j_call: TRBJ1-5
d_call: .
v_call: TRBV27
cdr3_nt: TGTGCCACTCGCACGCGGGGGCGCGGTGTAGGTCAGCCCCAGCATTTT
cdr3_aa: CATRTRGRGVGQPQHF

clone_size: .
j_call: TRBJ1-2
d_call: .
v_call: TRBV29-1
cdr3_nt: TGCAGCGTTGAAAACCCCACTGAGGGCGTTGGCGAATATGGCTACACCTTC
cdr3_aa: CSVENPTEGVGEYGYTF

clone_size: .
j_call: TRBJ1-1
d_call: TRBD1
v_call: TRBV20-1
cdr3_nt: TGCAGTGCCACACAGGGGGCCGGGTCGGCTTTCTTT
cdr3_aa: CSATQGAGSAFF

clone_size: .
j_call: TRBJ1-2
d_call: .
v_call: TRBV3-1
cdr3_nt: TGTGCCAGCAGCCAAGTTTTCGGGGCTGAGGCTGGCTACACCTTC
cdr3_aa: CASSQVFGAEAGYTF